The clone carrying this T cell receptor (beta chain) was seen more than once but under ten times. Its antigen is unknown. The data stem from a study of regulatory T cells in long-lasting Graves disease. Study-wide results and caveats: Persistent disease preferred TRBV28, TRBJ1-2 and TRBJ2-5.

J lost 4 bases, V lost 1 base, and 5 bases had no gene match. The CDR3 consists of 15 residues. The germline V gene encodes CDR1 SGHNT and CDR2 YENEEA. Time point indicated: newly diagnosed GD, antithyroid drugs for less than 3 months. From RNA extracted from PBMCs, the TCR library was made. The authors drew about 9 milliliters of peripheral blood into EDTA tubes. The TCR beta library used iRepertoire HTBI primers with Arm-PCR amplification of CDR3. MiXCR, run by TCRdb on the multiplex PCR reads, gives a single entry per CDR3 protein. Here the sample spans roughly 530,000 distinct CDR3 sequences, about 16% being singletons. The same specimen was also included in a second study, on T cells in Graves' hyperthyroidism and ophthalmopathy.

The material was peripheral blood mononuclear cells (PBMCs), obtained at new diagnosis, from a patient treated with antithyroid drugs. The receptor was derived from a woman between 40 and 65 years old with Graves disease. The chain is built from TRBV11-3 and TRBJ2-7; 9 bases match TRBD1. The CDR3, as DNA: TGTGCCAGCAGCTTAGCGGGGGACAGGGAATACGAGCAGTACTTC. Its translation: CASSLAGDREYEQYF.